Presented here are 22 T cell receptor beta chains from one specimen sequenced in a study of T cells in Graves' hyperthyroidism and ophthalmopathy. TCR beta CDR3 region amplification was performed from RNA transcripts. During a first-round RT-PCR of the TCR CDR3, the HTBI primer set was used. MiXCR was run by TCRdb on the multiplex PCR reads, yielding one entry per CDR3 protein. The sample includes some 150,000 distinct CDR3 sequences, approximately 20% of them seen just once. The sample taken for sequencing was blood. The source is a woman aged 45 to 65 with Graves' hyperthyroidism that later progressed to Graves' ophthalmopathy.

This clonotype occurred many times. The CDR3: CASSSTGVLSTDTQYF. The CDR3 region has the DNA TGTGCCAGCAGCTCCACCGGGGTGCTTAGCACAGATACGCAGTATTTT. This chain uses TRBV7-2 with TRBJ2-3, with TRBD2 as a possible D gene (5 bases). The CDR3 consists of 16 residues. Trimming took 4 bases from V and 0 from J, leaving 14 bases between them. Germline CDR1 is SGHTA and CDR2 is FQGNSA. Together with reference TRBV7-2 and TRBJ2-3, the CDR3 gives the full variable domain: GAGVSQSPSNKVTEKGKDVELRCDPISGHTALYWYRQSLGQGLEFLIYFQGNSAPDKSGLPSDRFSAERTGGSVSTLTIQRTQQEDSAVYLCASSSTGVLSTDTQYFGPGTRLTVL.

The table lists this clonotype with a few counts. The genes are TRBV12-3 or TRBV12-4 and TRBJ1-1; D ambiguous. The ends were cut back, 4 bases at V and 1 base at J, with 4 bases in the middle. CDR3 length: 12 residues. CDR3 region: CASSYGNTEAFF. The CDR3 DNA sequence: TGTGCCAGCAGTTATGGGAACACTGAAGCTTTCTTT.

In its sample, this clonotype was seen many times. The V and J genes are TRBV28 and TRBJ1-6; 9 bases fit TRBD1. The J segment lost 8 bases and the V segment lost 6 bases, leaving 5 bases of the junction unmatched. From germline, CDR1 is MDHEN and CDR2 SYDVKM. The length of the CDR3 is 14 residues. The CDR3 loop reads CASSNTGGHSPLHF. DNA of the CDR3: TGTGCCAGCAGCAACACAGGGGGCCATTCACCCCTCCACTTT.

This clonotype was seen only a few times. The junction does not match germline at one end; this may be a read error. As DNA, the CDR3 is TGTGCTAGCAGCGCAGGGGGCGCCCATACCGATACGCAGTATTTT. Protein product: CASSAGGAHTDTQYF. This sequence joins TRBV7-7 and TRBJ2-3; 8 bases agree with TRBD1. This CDR3 is 15 amino acids long. Germline CDR1 and CDR2: SSHAT and FNYEAQ (reference sequence).

This clonotype was recorded at least ten times. The chain has TRBV28 and TRBJ1-5, with D unresolved. V was pared by 5 bases and J by 0 bases, with 17 bases between. CDR1 and CDR2 (germline): MDHEN, SYDVKM. This CDR3 spans 17 amino acids. The CDR3 bases are TGTGCCAGCAGTACGCCCGACATGATTATTAGCAATCAGCCCCAGCATTTT. The encoded protein is CASSTPDMIISNQPQHF.

This clonotype has a count of ten or more. The genes are TRBV2 and TRBJ2-5, with 8 nucleotides matching TRBD1. J gave up 5 bases and V 6 bases, and 8 bases lay outside the gene matches. Germline assignment: CDR1 SNHLY and CDR2 FYNNEI. There are 14 residues in the CDR3. The CDR3: CASSGQGLGETQYF. In DNA, the CDR3 is TGTGCCAGCAGCGGACAGGGTCTCGGGGAGACCCAGTACTTC.

The rearrangement joins TRBV24-1 to TRBJ2-1; possible D gene TRBD1, 7 bases. Germline CDR1 reads KGHDR; CDR2 reads SFDVKD. The CDR3 loop spans 17 amino acids. V was trimmed by 2 bases and J by 6 bases, leaving 19 bases between them. CDR3 sequence reads: CATSDSIWGQGGNEQFF. The CDR3 DNA reads TGTGCCACCAGTGATTCAATATGGGGCCAGGGGGGCAATGAGCAGTTCTTC.

This clonotype appeared a few times. The rearrangement links TRBV20-1 to TRBJ2-1; 12 bases map to TRBD2. The germline V gene has CDR1 DFQATT and CDR2 SNEGSKA (reference sequence). The CDR3 runs to 15 residues. V lost 7 bases and J lost 7; bases outside the gene matches: 11. The CDR3 nucleotides read TGCAGTGTTGGACTAGCGGGGCAGGTATTGAATGAGCAGTTCTTC. As protein: CSVGLAGQVLNEQFF.

V and J are TRBV29-1 and TRBJ2-5; D ambiguous. The CDR3 runs 11 residues. CDR1 is SQVTM, CDR2 ANQGSEA, per germline. V lost 4 bases and J 4 bases, leaving 7 bases between the germline ends. The CDR3 loop reads CSVGATETQYF. As DNA, the CDR3 is TGCAGCGTTGGAGCTACAGAGACCCAGTACTTC.

This clonotype was recorded at least ten times. The V gene is TRBV7-3, the J gene TRBJ2-3; 13 bases align to TRBD2. This CDR3 is built from 13 residues. V gave up 8 bases and J gave up 6 bases; unmatched junction bases: 2. The V gene's germline CDR1 is SGHTA and CDR2 FQGTGA. CDR3 sequence: CASGLAGVDTQYF. The CDR3 nucleotides are TGTGCCAGCGGACTAGCGGGAGTGGATACGCAGTATTTT.

This clonotype was observed many times. CDR3 sequence: CASSLSPLDSYGYTF. For the CDR3, the DNA is TGTGCCAGCAGTTTATCCCCCCTCGACAGCTATGGCTACACCTTC. The rearrangement uses TRBV27 and TRBJ1-2; D perhaps matches TRBD1 (5 bases). V was shortened by 0 bases and J by 4 bases, with 12 bases between the two germline ends. The germline V gene encodes CDR1 MNHEY and CDR2 SMNVEV (reference sequence). The CDR3 spans 15 residues.

Many counts were recorded for this clonotype. The rearrangement uses TRBV6-1 and TRBJ2-2; 12 nucleotides match TRBD2. V gave up 6 bases and J gave up 4 bases; unmatched junction bases: 3. The CDR3 covers 15 residues. Germline loops: CDR1 MNHNS, CDR2 SASEGT. The CDR3 loop is CASRTSGGITGELFF. CDR3 DNA: TGTGCCAGCAGGACTAGCGGGGGCATCACCGGGGAGCTGTTTTTT.

The chain has TRBV20-1 and TRBJ1-2, with D hard to call. The CDR3 spans 13 residues. The germline V and J ends were trimmed by 1 base and 5 bases, with 11 bases remaining between them. CDR1 DFQATT and CDR2 SNEGSKA come from the germline V gene (reference sequence). The CDR3 DNA reads TGCAGTGCTAGAGTTCAACTCGGATATGGCTACACCTTC. This codes for CSARVQLGYGYTF.

This clonotype has ten or more counts. This CDR3 is CASSLYPGRLGGDTQYF. The CDR3 DNA reads TGTGCCAGCAGTTTATATCCGGGGCGGCTAGGAGGGGATACGCAGTATTTT. This rearrangement joins TRBV27 to TRBJ2-3, with D tentatively TRBD2 (6 bases). The germline V gene encodes CDR1 MNHEY and CDR2 SMNVEV (reference sequence). This CDR3 contains 17 residues. The V gene lost 1 base and the J gene lost 6 bases, with 20 bases spanning the gap.

The chain recombines TRBV11-2 with TRBJ1-1, with 7 bases lining up with TRBD1. V was pared by 5 bases and J by 6 bases, with 6 bases of the junction left unmatched. The CDR3 has 13 amino acids. Germline V gives CDR1 SGHAT, CDR2 FQNNGV. CDR3 nucleotide sequence: TGTGCCAGCAGCCCCGGGACAGTGCCTGAAGCTTTCTTT. Its protein product is CASSPGTVPEAFF. Full variable domain (remainder filled in from reference TRBV11-2 and TRBJ1-1): EAGVAQSPRYKIIEKRQSVAFWCNPISGHATLYWYQQILGQGPKLLIQFQNNGVVDDSQLPKDRFSAERLKGVDSTLKIQPAKLEDSAVYLCASSPGTVPEAFFGQGTRLTVV.

This clonotype was seen at least ten times. The gene calls are TRBV3-1 and TRBJ1-4, with a tentative D call TRBD1 (5 bases). The germline gives CDR1 LGHDT, CDR2 YNNKEL (reference sequence). The V end lost 9 bases, the J end lost 0 bases, and 14 bases lay between the germline ends. This CDR3 spans 15 amino acids. In nucleotides, the CDR3 is TGTGCCAGAGGGGTTGGTGCTGCAACTAATGAAAAACTGTTTTTT. Translation: CARGVGAATNEKLFF.

This clonotype turned up a few times. The rearrangement links TRBV5-1 to TRBJ1-1, with a possible D match to TRBD1 (5 bases). Trimming cost V 3 bases and J 3 bases, with 9 bases left between them. The CDR3 runs to 13 residues. Germline values: CDR1 SGHRS, CDR2 YFSETQ. The DNA of the CDR3 is TGCGCCAGCAGCTCGGAGGGGTACACTGAAGCTTTCTTT. Its protein is CASSSEGYTEAFF.

This clonotype came up a few times. The rearrangement joins TRBV9 to TRBJ2-5; the D call may be TRBD1 or TRBD2 (6 bases each). Looked up from germline, CDR1 is SGDLS and CDR2 is YYNGEE. The CDR3 loop spans 15 amino acids. V was shortened by 6 bases and J by 5 bases, with 20 bases between the two germline ends. The CDR3 nucleotides read TGTGCCAGCAACCTGCTGGGGGGCGTGGGGGAGACCCAGTACTTC. It translates to CASNLLGGVGETQYF.

The chain links TRBV20-1 to TRBJ2-1, with D hard to call. Per germline, CDR1 DFQATT and CDR2 SNEGSKA (reference sequence). The CDR3 consists of 14 residues. V lost 3 bases, J lost 4 bases, and 13 bases lay in between. CDR3 nucleotide sequence: TGCAGTGCTAGCCCACGGGTCAAATACAATGAGCAGTTCTTC. This sequence encodes CSASPRVKYNEQFF.

This clonotype was recorded many times. The V call is TRBV6-1, the J call TRBJ1-5, with 7 positions matching TRBD1. V shed 2 bases, J shed 5 bases, and the junction held 9 bases outside the gene matches. The CDR3 is 16 amino acids. Germline CDR1 MNHNS, CDR2 SASEGT. The CDR3 nucleotides read TGTGCCAGCAGTGAATTTATCACAGGGGCATATCAGCCCCAGCATTTT. Protein sequence: CASSEFITGAYQPQHF.

This clonotype was picked up many times. The CDR3 nucleotides are TGTGCCAGCAGCTCGCCGACAGCAGCTAACTATGGCTACACCTTC. As protein: CASSSPTAANYGYTF. V and J are TRBV5-8 and TRBJ1-2, with D possibly being TRBD1 (5 bases). Trimming pared 3 bases from V and 0 bases from J, leaving 12 bases between. This CDR3 has 15 amino acids. Per germline, CDR1 SGHTS and CDR2 YDEGEE.

This clonotype was seen repeatedly, ten times or more. The chain is built from TRBV18 and TRBJ1-1; D not resolved. The germline V and J ends were trimmed by 3 bases and 1 base, with 9 bases remaining between them. The CDR3 loop spans 14 amino acids. Germline V gene data show CDR1 as KGHSH and CDR2 as LQKENI. DNA for the CDR3: TGTGCCAGCTCACCGGGCCTTACGAACACTGAAGCTTTCTTT. It encodes CASSPGLTNTEAFF.